These 26 T cell receptor beta chains share one sample of origin, sequenced in a study of beta chain features in type 1 diabetes. All of the isolated RNA was reverse transcribed, so expressed TCRB transcripts were sequenced. Repertoires were generated with immunoSEQ multiplex PCR, while TCRdb's copy carries only in-frame clones and drops some. The sample holds about 160,000 clones, roughly 8% seen once. Antigens of these TCRs are unknown. Study results and limitations: TCRB CDR3s from Type 1 diabetes patients were moderately but significantly shorter in all four CD4+ subsets.

The sample comprised central memory CD4+ T cells from blood. These receptors came from a woman in her late teens or twenties with type 1 diabetes.

This sequence joins TRBV5-4 and TRBJ2-2; 7 bases fit TRBD2. J was trimmed by 7 bases and V by 0 bases; bases with no gene match: 12. There are 17 residues in the CDR3. The germline gives CDR1 SGHNT, CDR2 YYREEE (reference sequence). Written as DNA, the CDR3 is TGTGCCAGCAGCTTGGAATGGTCTAGCGGCATGATCGGGGAGCTGTTTTTT. It encodes CASSLEWSSGMIGELFF.

This clone was counted between two and nine times. CDR3 protein: CASRTGYFNEQFF. The CDR3 nucleotides read TGTGCCAGCAGGACAGGTTATTTCAATGAGCAGTTCTTC. The rearrangement uses TRBV7-2 and TRBJ2-1; D perhaps matches TRBD1 (6 bases). The CDR3 contains 13 residues. V was clipped by 6 bases and J by 6 bases, with 12 bases between them. The germline CDR1 and CDR2 sequences are SGHTA and FQGNSA.

This clone was seen only a few times. This chain joins TRBV5-1 and TRBJ1-1, with 8 bases identical to TRBD1. Germline CDR1 SGHRS, CDR2 YFSETQ. The CDR3 runs to 13 residues. J gave up 7 bases and V 4 bases, and 6 bases lay outside the gene matches. The CDR3 sequence: CASSPQGAGEAFF. CDR3 coding DNA: TGCGCCAGCAGCCCGCAGGGGGCCGGTGAAGCTTTCTTT.

The CDR3 coding sequence is TGTGCCAGCAGCACGCAGGGACTAGCGGGAGGGTATGAGCAGTTCTTC. Encoded protein: CASSTQGLAGGYEQFF. The chain carries TRBV28 and TRBJ2-1; 16 nucleotides line up with TRBD2. V lost 6 bases, J lost 8 bases, and 7 bases stayed unmatched. Germline values: CDR1 MDHEN, CDR2 SYDVKM. The CDR3 loop spans 16 amino acids.

The chain couples TRBV14 to TRBJ1-3; the D is unclear. V gave up 0 bases and J gave up 4 bases, with 4 bases separating them. The CDR3 is 13 residues long. CDR1 is SGHDN, CDR2 FVKESK, per germline. The CDR3: CASSQEAGNTIYF. In nucleotides, the CDR3 is TGTGCCAGCAGCCAAGAGGCCGGAAACACCATATATTTT. The full variable domain, in which reference TRBV14 and TRBJ1-3 provide the parts outside the CDR3, is EAGVTQFPSHSVIEKGQTVTLRCDPISGHDNLYWYRRVMGKEIKFLLHFVKESKQDESGMPNNRFLAERTGGTYSTLKVQPAELEDSGVYFCASSQEAGNTIYFGEGSWLTVV.

This clone was detected only a few times. DNA for the CDR3: TGTGCCAGCAGCCGAGGGTTAAACTATGGCTACACCTTC. It specifies CASSRGLNYGYTF. The chain combines TRBV7-2 with TRBJ1-2; the D is unclear. This CDR3 is built from 13 residues. Germline V gene lookup returns CDR1 SGHTA and CDR2 FQGNSA. The V end was cut by 5 bases, the J end by 2 bases, with 9 bases between.

A few counts support this clone. The V call is TRBV19, the J call TRBJ2-6, with 7 nucleotides matching TRBD2. The V gene's germline CDR1 is LNHDA and CDR2 SQIVND (reference sequence). The CDR3 spans 15 residues. V was pared by 6 bases and J by 0 bases, with 2 bases of the junction left unmatched. The CDR3 DNA sequence: TGTGCCAGTAGGGGGGGGTTCTCTGGGGCCAACGTCCTGACTTTC. Translation: CASRGGFSGANVLTF.

The gene calls are TRBV6-5 and TRBJ2-7; 7 bases are shared with TRBD1. The ends lost 4 bases at V and 1 base at J; junction bases unmatched: 4. The CDR3 covers 14 residues. Germline CDR1 MNHEY, CDR2 SVGAGI. For the CDR3, the DNA is TGTGCCAGCAGTTTACTACAGGGGTCCTACGAGCAGTACTTC. Translated: CASSLLQGSYEQYF.

This clone has a handful of counts. The V and J genes are TRBV4-3 and TRBJ1-4, with 7 bases matching TRBD1. This CDR3 comprises 14 residues. The junction had 4 bases not matched to a gene; V was cut back by 4 bases and J by 5 bases. Per germline, CDR1 LGHNA and CDR2 YSLEER. The CDR3 sequence is CASSRGTANEKLFF. As DNA, the CDR3 is TGCGCCAGCAGCCGGGGGACAGCCAATGAAAAACTGTTTTTT.

The sample holds a few counts of this clone. This chain joins TRBV7-9 and TRBJ2-1; TRBD2 matches at 15 bases. The CDR3 extends over 17 amino acids. Trimming removed 4 bases from V and 4 bases from J; junction bases left unmatched: 5. Germline CDR1 is SEHNR and CDR2 is FQNEAQ (reference sequence). The CDR3 DNA follows: TGTGCCAGCAGCTCCCCAGGACTAGCGGGAGGGTACAATGAGCAGTTCTTC. The encoded protein is CASSSPGLAGGYNEQFF. The variable domain in full, with the rest retrieved from reference TRBV7-9 and TRBJ2-1, is DTGVSQNPRHKITKRGQNVTFRCDPISEHNRLYWYRQTLGQGPEFLTYFQNEAQLEKSRLLSDRFSAERPKGSFSTLEIQRTEQGDSAMYLCASSSPGLAGGYNEQFFGPGTRLTVL.

V and J are TRBV25-1 and TRBJ2-1; D unclear. In germline, CDR1 is MGHDK, CDR2 SYGVNS. This CDR3 region has 12 residues. Deletions cut 4 bases from V and 7 bases from J, with 8 bases between. For the CDR3, the DNA is TGTGCCAGCAGTGCGCCCGGGAATGAGCAGTTCTTC. This codes for CASSAPGNEQFF.

This clone showed up many times. This chain joins TRBV7-9 and TRBJ2-1; 14 bases match TRBD2. J gave up 6 bases and V 6 bases, and 4 bases lay outside the gene matches. The CDR3 consists of 15 residues. CDR1 is SEHNR and CDR2 is FQNEAQ in the germline V gene (reference sequence). CDR3 in amino acids: CASRFGTSGSNEQFF. The CDR3 region has the DNA TGTGCCAGCAGATTCGGGACTAGCGGGAGCAATGAGCAGTTCTTC.

The genes are TRBV19 and TRBJ2-3, with 7 bases aligning to TRBD1. CDR1 is LNHDA, CDR2 SQIVND, per germline (reference sequence). J gave up 4 bases and V 3 bases, and 4 bases lay outside the gene matches. The CDR3 length is 14 residues. CDR3 bases: TGTGCCAGTAGTATCGGGACAGTTGCAGATACGCAGTATTTT. Protein: CASSIGTVADTQYF. The full variable domain, its missing parts supplied by reference TRBV19 and TRBJ2-3, is DGGITQSPKYLFRKEGQNVTLSCEQNLNHDAMYWYRQDPGQGLRLIYYSQIVNDFQKGDIAEGYSVSREKKESFPLTVTSAQKNPTAFYLCASSIGTVADTQYFGPGTRLTVL.

V is TRBV11-2 and J is TRBJ2-3; perhaps TRBD2 as D (6 bases). The CDR3 length is 14 residues. CDR1 and CDR2 from the germline V gene are SGHAT and FQNNGV. Trimming removed 0 bases from V and 15 bases from J, with 19 bases in between. For the CDR3, the DNA is TGTGCCAGCAGCTTAGATCATGTGGCCGGGACTCATTATTTT. It yields the protein CASSLDHVAGTHYF.

The rearrangement joins TRBV5-6 to TRBJ1-5; D is perhaps TRBD1 (6 bases). Trimming removed 1 base at V and 9 bases at J, with 20 bases between. The CDR3 is made up of 16 amino acids. CDR1 is SGHDT, CDR2 YYEEEE, per germline. The CDR3 DNA follows: TGTGCCAGCAGCTTGAACCAGGGGCGGTCCACCCCGCCCCAGCATTTT. This codes for CASSLNQGRSTPPQHF.

This clone has at least ten counts. The CDR3 bases are TGTGCCAGCAGTCCCTCAAGGGTAGCGGGCAGCCACGAGCAGTACTTC. Translation gives CASSPSRVAGSHEQYF. This chain uses TRBV27 with TRBJ2-7; 7 nucleotides align to TRBD2. This CDR3 region has 16 residues. Germline V gene data show CDR1 as MNHEY and CDR2 as SMNVEV (reference sequence). After removal of 5 bases from V and 5 bases from J, the junction contained 15 bases not matched to a gene.

This clone was detected only a few times. This chain connects TRBV9 to TRBJ2-2; D is undetermined. The V gene's germline CDR1 is SGDLS and CDR2 YYNGEE. The ends were cut back, 0 bases at V and 2 bases at J, with 8 bases in the middle. This CDR3 spans 15 amino acids. The CDR3 DNA follows: TGTGCCAGCAGCGTAGTCGTAGATAACACCGGGGAGCTGTTTTTT. Protein product: CASSVVVDNTGELFF.

This clone was recorded a few times. The V call is TRBV15, the J call TRBJ1-2; D may be TRBD1 (5 bases). The germline V gene has CDR1 LNHNV and CDR2 YYDKDF (reference sequence). The V and J ends lost 7 bases and 4 bases respectively, with 16 bases between them. CDR3 length equals 14 residues. The CDR3 coding sequence is TGTGCCACCACTGCCGGGGGGTTCGGCTATGGCTACACCTTC. Translation gives CATTAGGFGYGYTF.

The chain combines TRBV19 with TRBJ1-5; weak D call: TRBD1 (5 bases). V lost 9 bases to trimming and J lost 6 bases, with 21 bases between them. The CDR3 spans 15 residues. Germline values: CDR1 LNHDA, CDR2 SQIVND (reference sequence). DNA of the CDR3: TGTGCCAGCATCGACGGGGGAGGGGCGAGTCAGCCCCAGCATTTT. The encoded protein is CASIDGGGASQPQHF.

The chain uses TRBV11-2 and TRBJ1-2, with D possibly TRBD1 on 6 matching bases. Deletions cut 1 base from V and 4 bases from J, with 13 bases between. The CDR3 is 15 amino acids. The germline V gene has CDR1 SGHAT and CDR2 FQNNGV. The CDR3 DNA reads as TGTGCCAGCAGCTTAGGGGCAGGGGCCCCCTATGGCTACACCTTC. It is translated as CASSLGAGAPYGYTF.

V is TRBV7-2 and J is TRBJ2-1, with TRBD2 matching over 8 bases. Germline V gives CDR1 SGHTA, CDR2 FQGNSA. There are 14 residues in the CDR3. Trimming took 5 bases from V and 16 from J; bases not matched to a gene: 16. CDR3 in DNA: TGTGCCAGCAGCCCGGGGGGGGGCAGGCCACTAGGTTTCTTC. Its translation: CASSPGGGRPLGFF.

J is TRBJ2-3 and V is TRBV7-2; maybe TRBD1 (6 bases). CDR1 SGHTA and CDR2 FQGNSA come from the germline V gene. The CDR3 sequence is 14 residues long. V shed 4 bases and J shed 14 bases, with 22 bases lying between them. CDR3 nucleotides: TGTGCCAGCAGCTCGGAGGCCGGACAGCGACCTGGGTATTTT. Translating gives CASSSEAGQRPGYF.

This clone has more than one count but fewer than ten. The chain combines TRBV4-2 with TRBJ2-1, with D possibly TRBD2 on 6 matching bases. Germline values: CDR1 LGHNA, CDR2 YNFKEQ. CDR3 length equals 12 residues. V lost 1 base, J lost 8 bases, and 6 bases lay in between. The CDR3 reads CASSQAGDEQFF. The CDR3 nucleotides are TGTGCCAGCAGCCAAGCGGGGGATGAGCAGTTCTTC.

This sequence joins TRBV5-1 and TRBJ1-5; 7 positions match TRBD1. J was trimmed by 1 base and V by 5 bases; bases with no gene match: 0. The CDR3 is 13 residues long. Germline-derived CDR1 and CDR2 are SGHRS and YFSETQ. The CDR3 region is CASRQGSNQPQHF. CDR3 bases: TGCGCCAGCAGACAGGGGAGCAATCAGCCCCAGCATTTT.

This chain joins TRBV4-1 and TRBJ2-1; 7 bases align to TRBD2. The CDR3 extends over 14 amino acids. Looked up from germline, CDR1 is MGHRA and CDR2 is YSYEKL. The DNA for the CDR3 is TGCGCACCAAGGGCGGCTAGCGGACCGAATGAGCAGTTCTTC. Translation: CAPRAASGPNEQFF.

This clone was counted a few times. The chain employs TRBV14 and TRBJ2-6; TRBD1 matches at 9 bases. CDR1 SGHDN and CDR2 FVKESK come from the germline V gene. The CDR3 covers 17 residues. J lost 2 bases, V lost 4 bases, and 6 bases had no gene match. In DNA form, the CDR3 reads TGTGCCAGCAGCCCCGGGACAGGGAAGCCTGGGGCCAACGTCCTGACTTTC. Residues: CASSPGTGKPGANVLTF. Full variable domain (remainder filled in from reference TRBV14 and TRBJ2-6): EAGVTQFPSHSVIEKGQTVTLRCDPISGHDNLYWYRRVMGKEIKFLLHFVKESKQDESGMPNNRFLAERTGGTYSTLKVQPAELEDSGVYFCASSPGTGKPGANVLTFGAGSRLTVL.